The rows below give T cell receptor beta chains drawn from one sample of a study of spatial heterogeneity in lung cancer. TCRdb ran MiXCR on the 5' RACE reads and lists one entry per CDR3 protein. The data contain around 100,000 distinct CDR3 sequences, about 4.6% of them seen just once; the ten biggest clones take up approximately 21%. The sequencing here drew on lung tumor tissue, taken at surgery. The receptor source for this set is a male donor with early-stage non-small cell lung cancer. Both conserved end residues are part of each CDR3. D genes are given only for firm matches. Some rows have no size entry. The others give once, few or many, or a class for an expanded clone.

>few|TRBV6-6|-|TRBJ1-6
CASRDWGGPNSPLHF
TGTGCCAGCAGAGACTGGGGGGGCCCGAATTCACCCCTCCACTTT
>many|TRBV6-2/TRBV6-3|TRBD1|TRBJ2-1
CASSPPGQHLGQFF
TGTGCCAGCAGCCCCCCGGGACAGCATTTGGGGCAGTTCTTC
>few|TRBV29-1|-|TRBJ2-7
CSVDNGGGVQYF
TGCAGCGTTGACAACGGTGGAGGCGTGCAGTACTTC
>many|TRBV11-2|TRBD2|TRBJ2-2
CASSSPSGRPTGELFF
TGTGCCAGCAGCTCCCCTAGCGGGAGGCCCACCGGGGAGCTGTTTTTT
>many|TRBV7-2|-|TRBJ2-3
CASSLDPRTDTQYF
TGTGCCAGCAGCTTAGACCCTCGCACAGATACGCAGTATTTT
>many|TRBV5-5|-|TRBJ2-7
CASTMGTNTYEQYF
TGTGCCAGCACCATGGGGACGAACACCTACGAGCAGTACTTC
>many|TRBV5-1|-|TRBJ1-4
CASSSTGTNEKLFF
TGCGCCAGCAGCTCGACAGGAACTAATGAAAAACTGTTTTTT
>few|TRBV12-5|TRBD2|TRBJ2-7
CASAVSGRAYEQYF
TGTGCTAGTGCCGTGAGCGGGAGGGCCTACGAGCAGTACTTC
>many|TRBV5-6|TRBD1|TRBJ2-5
CASSIRQGMETQYF
TGTGCCAGCAGCATCCGACAGGGAATGGAGACCCAGTACTTC
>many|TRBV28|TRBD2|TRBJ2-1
CASTTAGESYNEQFF
TGTGCCAGCACCACGGCGGGAGAATCTTACAATGAGCAGTTCTTC
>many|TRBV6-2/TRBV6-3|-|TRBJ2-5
CASSYGRLLSGETQYF
TGTGCCAGCAGTTATGGTCGACTCCTCTCAGGGGAGACCCAGTACTTC
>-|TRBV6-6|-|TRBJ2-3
CASRRGRETGTDTQYF
TGTGCCAGCAGGCGGGGAAGAGAGACCGGCACAGATACGCAGTATTTT
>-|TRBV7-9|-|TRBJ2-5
CASSLSGVQETQYF
TGTGCCAGCAGCTTGTCAGGTGTCCAAGAGACCCAGTACTTC
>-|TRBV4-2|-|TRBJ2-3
CASSQVRRPDTQYF
TGTGCCAGCAGCCAAGTACGCCGGCCGGATACGCAGTATTTT
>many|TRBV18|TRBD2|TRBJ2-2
CASSPGLAGNYGELFF
TGTGCCAGCTCCCCAGGACTAGCGGGAAACTACGGGGAGCTGTTTTTT
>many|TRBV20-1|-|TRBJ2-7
CSARHYEQYF
TGCAGTGCTAGACACTACGAGCAGTACTTC
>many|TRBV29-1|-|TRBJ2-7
CSGWIEQYF
TGCAGCGGTTGGATCGAGCAGTACTTC